The rows below give T cell receptor beta chains drawn from one sample of a study of T cell responses to AZD1222 COVID-19 vaccine. The table came from immunoSEQ multiplex PCR; TCRdb's copy has only in-frame clones and leaves some out. Among 110,000 to 150,000 clones listed, about 93% were seen once. The specimen comprised peripheral blood, sampled on day 0 of AZD1222 vaccination. These receptors came from an adult in good health. Both conserved end residues are part of each CDR3. Fields, in order: J gene, V gene, CDR3 length, D gene, CDR3 DNA, CDR3 protein. The D gene is left open where the match is weak.

j_call: TRBJ2-4
v_call: TRBV3-1/TRBV3-2
cdr3_length: 15
d_call: TRBD1
cdr3_nt: TGTGCCAGTTCCCAAGGGGGCTCGGCCAAAAACATTCAGTACTTC
cdr3_aa: CASSQGGSAKNIQYF

j_call: TRBJ2-7
v_call: TRBV5-1
cdr3_length: 15
d_call: TRBD2
cdr3_nt: TGCGCCAGCAGCTTCGGCGGGGGATCGGGGTACGAGCAGTACTTC
cdr3_aa: CASSFGGGSGYEQYF

j_call: TRBJ1-1
v_call: TRBV3-1/TRBV3-2
cdr3_length: 14
d_call: TRBD1
cdr3_nt: TGTGCCAGCAGCCAAGACCGGACAGGGGCAGAAGCTTTCTTT
cdr3_aa: CASSQDRTGAEAFF

j_call: TRBJ2-5
v_call: TRBV24-1
cdr3_length: 16
d_call: -
cdr3_nt: TGTGCCACCAGTGATTTGCAGTTCGGCGGGCAAGAGACCCAGTACTTC
cdr3_aa: CATSDLQFGGQETQYF

j_call: TRBJ1-4
v_call: TRBV29-1
cdr3_length: 12
d_call: TRBD1
cdr3_nt: TGCAGCATAGGGACAGGGAACGAAAAACTGTTTTTT
cdr3_aa: CSIGTGNEKLFF

j_call: TRBJ1-2
v_call: TRBV5-6
cdr3_length: 13
d_call: -
cdr3_nt: TGTGCCAGCAGCTTGTCAGGGACCTATGGCTACACCTTC
cdr3_aa: CASSLSGTYGYTF

j_call: TRBJ1-4
v_call: TRBV27
cdr3_length: 17
d_call: TRBD1
cdr3_nt: TGTGCCAGCAGTTTCCCAGGGGGTAGGTCATTTAATGAAAAACTGTTTTTT
cdr3_aa: CASSFPGGRSFNEKLFF

j_call: TRBJ2-1
v_call: TRBV9
cdr3_length: 15
d_call: -
cdr3_nt: TGTGCCAGCAGCCCCGCCGATGGCACCTACAATGAGCAGTTCTTC
cdr3_aa: CASSPADGTYNEQFF

j_call: TRBJ1-5
v_call: TRBV3-1/TRBV3-2
cdr3_length: 13
d_call: -
cdr3_nt: TGTGCCAGCAGCCAGGCGGTGAATCAGCCCCAGCATTTT
cdr3_aa: CASSQAVNQPQHF

j_call: TRBJ1-1
v_call: TRBV5-8
cdr3_length: 15
d_call: TRBD1
cdr3_nt: TGTGCCAGCAGCTTAATAGGGACAGGGGGAGATGAAGCTTTCTTT
cdr3_aa: CASSLIGTGGDEAFF

j_call: TRBJ1-2
v_call: TRBV7-2
cdr3_length: 13
d_call: -
cdr3_nt: TGTGCCAGCAGCTTAGCAGGAGTCTATGGCTACACCTTC
cdr3_aa: CASSLAGVYGYTF

j_call: TRBJ2-2
v_call: TRBV15
cdr3_length: 17
d_call: TRBD1
cdr3_nt: TGTGCCACCAGCGGATCTAGACAGGGGGGAAACACCGGGGAGCTGTTTTTT
cdr3_aa: CATSGSRQGGNTGELFF

j_call: TRBJ1-2
v_call: TRBV4-1
cdr3_length: 15
d_call: -
cdr3_nt: TGCGCCAGCAGCACGGGAAAAACGAACAACTATGGCTACACCTTC
cdr3_aa: CASSTGKTNNYGYTF

j_call: TRBJ2-3
v_call: TRBV9
cdr3_length: 14
d_call: -
cdr3_nt: TGTGCCAGCAGCGTAGCGGGCAGCACAGATACGCAGTATTTT
cdr3_aa: CASSVAGSTDTQYF

j_call: TRBJ1-1
v_call: TRBV7-8
cdr3_length: 13
d_call: -
cdr3_nt: TGTGCCAGCAGCCGAACCCACAAGAATGAAGCTTTCTTT
cdr3_aa: CASSRTHKNEAFF

j_call: TRBJ1-2
v_call: TRBV28
cdr3_length: 13
d_call: -
cdr3_nt: TGTGCCAGCAGCCTCCTTAGTTCCGCGGGCTACACCTTC
cdr3_aa: CASSLLSSAGYTF

j_call: TRBJ1-1
v_call: TRBV15
cdr3_length: 14
d_call: -
cdr3_nt: TGTGCCACCAGCATCACTACACCGAACACTGAAGCTTTCTTT
cdr3_aa: CATSITTPNTEAFF

j_call: TRBJ1-1
v_call: TRBV23-1
cdr3_length: 12
d_call: -
cdr3_nt: TGCGCCAGCAGTCTCAGAGCCACTGAAGCTTTCTTT
cdr3_aa: CASSLRATEAFF

j_call: TRBJ2-1
v_call: TRBV5-6
cdr3_length: 12
d_call: -
cdr3_nt: TGTGCCAGCAGCTCCGACTCTAATGAGCAGTTCTTC
cdr3_aa: CASSSDSNEQFF

j_call: TRBJ1-1
v_call: TRBV12-5
cdr3_length: 13
d_call: -
cdr3_nt: TGTGCTAGTGCCTACTGGGGGAACACTGAAGCTTTCTTT
cdr3_aa: CASAYWGNTEAFF

j_call: TRBJ1-1
v_call: TRBV7-6
cdr3_length: 16
d_call: -
cdr3_nt: TGTGCCAGCAGCTTAAGCAACGGAAACATGAACACTGAAGCTTTCTTT
cdr3_aa: CASSLSNGNMNTEAFF

j_call: TRBJ1-1
v_call: TRBV30
cdr3_length: 14
d_call: TRBD1
cdr3_nt: TGTGCCTGGGAACAGGGGGCAATGAACACTGAAGCTTTCTTT
cdr3_aa: CAWEQGAMNTEAFF

j_call: TRBJ2-2
v_call: TRBV28
cdr3_length: 14
d_call: -
cdr3_nt: TGTGCCAGCAGTTTCCGGGCCCTCACCGGGGAGCTGTTTTTT
cdr3_aa: CASSFRALTGELFF

j_call: TRBJ2-7
v_call: TRBV15
cdr3_length: 16
d_call: TRBD2
cdr3_nt: TGTGCCACCAGCAGAGACTGGACTAGCGGGGAATACGAGCAGTACTTC
cdr3_aa: CATSRDWTSGEYEQYF